Included here is one T cell receptor beta chain sequence, with context. What it binds is unknown. This specimen belongs to a study of cytotoxic CD8 clonotypes in ibrutinib-treated CLL. Study-wide findings and caveats: Stable or contracted on treatment, public clonotypes were also uncommon.

Deep sequencing aimed at 1 in 200,000 to 1 in 1 million T cells' resolution. The table came from immunoSEQ multiplex PCR; TCRdb's copy has only in-frame clones and leaves some out. In the table there are 250,000 to 350,000 clones, about 72% of which are singletons. The CDR3 covers 14 residues. V shed 6 bases and J shed 2 bases, with 13 bases lying between them. Germline assignment: CDR1 MNHNS and CDR2 SASEGT. The sequences come from PBMCs, collected at disease progression, from a patient treated with ibrutinib. This TCR was sampled from a human donor with chronic lymphocytic leukemia. The V call is TRBV6-1, the J call TRBJ1-2, with TRBD1 as a possible D gene (5 bases). The CDR3 here is CASSGQPQNYGYTF. The CDR3 coding sequence is TGTGCCAGCAGCGGACAACCCCAGAACTATGGCTACACCTTC.